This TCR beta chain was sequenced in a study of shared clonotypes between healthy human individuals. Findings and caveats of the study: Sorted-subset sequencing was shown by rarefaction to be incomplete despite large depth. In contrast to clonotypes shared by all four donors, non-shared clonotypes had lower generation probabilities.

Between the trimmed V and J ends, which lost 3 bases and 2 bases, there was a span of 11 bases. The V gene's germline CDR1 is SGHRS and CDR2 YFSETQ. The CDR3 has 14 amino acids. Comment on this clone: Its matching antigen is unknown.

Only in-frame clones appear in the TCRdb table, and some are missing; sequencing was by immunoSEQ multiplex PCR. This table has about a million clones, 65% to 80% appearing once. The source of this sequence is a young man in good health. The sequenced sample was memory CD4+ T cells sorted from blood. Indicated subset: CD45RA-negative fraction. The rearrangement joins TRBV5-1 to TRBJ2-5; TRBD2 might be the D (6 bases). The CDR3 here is CASSYSAGQETQYF. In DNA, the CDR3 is TGCGCCAGCAGCTACTCGGCGGGGCAAGAGACCCAGTACTTC.